Listed below are T cell receptor beta chains from one sample, sequenced in a study of cytomegalovirus exposure and HLA in healthy donors. Some clones are missing from TCRdb's copy, which holds only in-frame ones; the method was immunoSEQ multiplex PCR. The sample includes about 110,000 clones, almost 70% of them seen just once. Input material: PBMCs. Receptors were obtained from a man aged 30 to 45 in good health and CMV-seronegative. Both conserved end residues are part of each CDR3. The order of the fields is CDR3 length, D gene, J gene, clone size, V gene, CDR3 DNA, CDR3 protein. The D gene is left open where the match is weak. Expanded clones are given a class, and other clones once, few, many or no size at all.

len: 15; d_gene: TRBD1; j_gene: TRBJ1-5; abundance: once; v_gene: TRBV6-5; CDR3nt: TGTGCCAGCAGTCGGACCAGGGGGCGTGGGCAGCCCCAGCATTTT; CDR3aa: CASSRTRGRGQPQHF
len: 14; d_gene: -; j_gene: TRBJ1-3; abundance: once; v_gene: TRBV28; CDR3nt: TGTGCCAGCAGTTCCCCGGGGTCTGGAAACACCATATATTTT; CDR3aa: CASSSPGSGNTIYF
len: 15; d_gene: -; j_gene: TRBJ2-2; abundance: -; v_gene: TRBV23-1; CDR3nt: TGCGCCAGCAGTCAACCGAGACTCAACACCGGGGAGCTGTTTTTT; CDR3aa: CASSQPRLNTGELFF
len: 15; d_gene: TRBD1; j_gene: TRBJ2-7; abundance: -; v_gene: TRBV4-1; CDR3nt: TGCGCCAGCAGCCAAGGGGACAGGGGAACCTACGAGCAGTACTTC; CDR3aa: CASSQGDRGTYEQYF
len: 20; d_gene: TRBD1; j_gene: TRBJ1-4; abundance: -; v_gene: TRBV28; CDR3nt: TGTGCCAGCAGGACACTTTTGGGAGGGACAGGGTGGGACCTTAGTGAAAAACTGTTTTTT; CDR3aa: CASRTLLGGTGWDLSEKLFF
len: 15; d_gene: -; j_gene: TRBJ2-1; abundance: few; v_gene: TRBV27; CDR3nt: TGTGCCAGCAGGAGGGTCCCCTTATCCTACAATGAGCAGTTCTTC; CDR3aa: CASRRVPLSYNEQFF
len: 13; d_gene: TRBD1; j_gene: TRBJ1-2; abundance: -; v_gene: TRBV5-4; CDR3nt: TGTGCCAGCAGCGTTGACAGGGAGTTTGGCTACACCTTC; CDR3aa: CASSVDREFGYTF
len: 16; d_gene: TRBD1; j_gene: TRBJ1-1; abundance: -; v_gene: TRBV28; CDR3nt: TGTGCCAGCAGTTCGCTCGGGACAGGGGGCGGCACTGAAGCTTTCTTT; CDR3aa: CASSSLGTGGGTEAFF
len: 14; d_gene: -; j_gene: TRBJ1-3; abundance: -; v_gene: TRBV19; CDR3nt: TGTGCCAGTACGTACAGCCACTCTGGAAACACCATATATTTT; CDR3aa: CASTYSHSGNTIYF
len: 12; d_gene: -; j_gene: TRBJ1-2; abundance: -; v_gene: TRBV2; CDR3nt: TGTGCCAGCGGGGCTTGGCTATATGGCTACACCTTC; CDR3aa: CASGAWLYGYTF
len: 14; d_gene: TRBD1; j_gene: TRBJ2-3; abundance: -; v_gene: TRBV28; CDR3nt: TGTGCCAGCAGCTCCCCCAGGGGGCCAGATACGCAGTATTTT; CDR3aa: CASSSPRGPDTQYF
len: 16; d_gene: TRBD2; j_gene: TRBJ2-3; abundance: few; v_gene: TRBV5-6; CDR3nt: TGTGCCAGCAGCACGCCCGGGACTAGGATTACAGATACGCAGTATTTT; CDR3aa: CASSTPGTRITDTQYF
len: 18; d_gene: TRBD2; j_gene: TRBJ2-1; abundance: few; v_gene: TRBV18; CDR3nt: TGTGCCAGCTCACCAACCAACACTCTAGCGGGAGGGTTTCATGAGCAGTTCTTC; CDR3aa: CASSPTNTLAGGFHEQFF
len: 16; d_gene: TRBD2; j_gene: TRBJ2-2; abundance: -; v_gene: TRBV14; CDR3nt: TGTGCCAGCAGCCCACGTGACGGGCGGGGGACCGGGGAGCTGTTTTTT; CDR3aa: CASSPRDGRGTGELFF
len: 11; d_gene: -; j_gene: TRBJ2-7; abundance: -; v_gene: TRBV30; CDR3nt: TGTGCCTGGAGTGCCCGAGGCGAGCAGTACTTC; CDR3aa: CAWSARGEQYF
len: 16; d_gene: TRBD2; j_gene: TRBJ2-5; abundance: once; v_gene: TRBV7-8; CDR3nt: TGTGCCAGCAGCCCAAGGACTAGCGGAAACCAAGAGACCCAGTACTTC; CDR3aa: CASSPRTSGNQETQYF
len: 13; d_gene: -; j_gene: TRBJ1-3; abundance: -; v_gene: TRBV30; CDR3nt: TGTGCCTGGGCAGGGTACTCTGGAAACACCATATATTTT; CDR3aa: CAWAGYSGNTIYF
len: 17; d_gene: -; j_gene: TRBJ1-5; abundance: -; v_gene: TRBV19; CDR3nt: TGTGCCAGTAGTATCTCAGGATTATTCTTGGAAAATCAGCCCCAGCATTTT; CDR3aa: CASSISGLFLENQPQHF
len: 13; d_gene: -; j_gene: TRBJ2-1; abundance: few; v_gene: TRBV16; CDR3nt: TGTGCCAGCAGCCAAGGCGCGGGCAATGAGCAGTTCTTC; CDR3aa: CASSQGAGNEQFF
len: 12; d_gene: -; j_gene: TRBJ1-2; abundance: -; v_gene: TRBV9; CDR3nt: TGTGCCAGCAGCCCCCGAAACGCGCGTATCACCTTC; CDR3aa: CASSPRNARITF
len: 13; d_gene: TRBD1; j_gene: TRBJ2-5; abundance: -; v_gene: TRBV11-2; CDR3nt: TGTGCCAGCTCGGGACAGATCCAAGAGACCCAGTACTTC; CDR3aa: CASSGQIQETQYF
len: 12; d_gene: -; j_gene: TRBJ2-2; abundance: -; v_gene: TRBV10-3; CDR3nt: TGTGCCATCGGGGGCGGCACCGGGGAGCTGTTTTTT; CDR3aa: CAIGGGTGELFF
len: 15; d_gene: TRBD2; j_gene: TRBJ2-1; abundance: -; v_gene: TRBV5-4; CDR3nt: TGTGCCAGCAGCTTGGGGACTAGCGGGAACGCCGAGCAGTTCTTC; CDR3aa: CASSLGTSGNAEQFF
len: 11; d_gene: -; j_gene: TRBJ2-7; abundance: -; v_gene: TRBV25-1; CDR3nt: TGTGCCAGCAGTGACAGGGGCGAGCAGTACTTC; CDR3aa: CASSDRGEQYF
len: 14; d_gene: -; j_gene: TRBJ2-3; abundance: few; v_gene: TRBV9; CDR3nt: TGTGCCAGCAGCGGAACTTATGACACAGATACGCAGTATTTT; CDR3aa: CASSGTYDTDTQYF
len: 15; d_gene: TRBD1; j_gene: TRBJ1-4; abundance: -; v_gene: TRBV7-2; CDR3nt: TGTGCCAGCAGCTTGAGCAGGGGGCCAGGGGAAAAACTGTTTTTT; CDR3aa: CASSLSRGPGEKLFF
len: 12; d_gene: -; j_gene: TRBJ2-3; abundance: -; v_gene: TRBV28; CDR3nt: TGTGCCAGCACGGGATCCACAGATACGCAGTATTTT; CDR3aa: CASTGSTDTQYF
len: 14; d_gene: TRBD2; j_gene: TRBJ2-1; abundance: -; v_gene: TRBV11-2; CDR3nt: TGTGCCAGCATCCCCGGGGGAGGGGTGAATGAGCAGTTCTTC; CDR3aa: CASIPGGGVNEQFF
len: 18; d_gene: TRBD2; j_gene: TRBJ2-7; abundance: -; v_gene: TRBV9; CDR3nt: TGTGCCAGCAGCGCAGGACTAGCGGATGGGACGAGAGCCTACGAGCAGTACTTC; CDR3aa: CASSAGLADGTRAYEQYF
len: 13; d_gene: -; j_gene: TRBJ1-2; abundance: -; v_gene: TRBV2; CDR3nt: TGTGCCAGCAGTGGAGGGGACTACTATGGCTACACCTTC; CDR3aa: CASSGGDYYGYTF
len: 14; d_gene: -; j_gene: TRBJ2-7; abundance: -; v_gene: TRBV6-5; CDR3nt: TGTGCCAGCAGTTACGGGCCGAGCTCCTACGAGCAGTACTTC; CDR3aa: CASSYGPSSYEQYF
len: 15; d_gene: -; j_gene: TRBJ1-1; abundance: -; v_gene: TRBV25-1; CDR3nt: TGTGCCAGCAGTTTAACAGGGAATAGGGACACTGAAGCTTTCTTT; CDR3aa: CASSLTGNRDTEAFF
len: 15; d_gene: -; j_gene: TRBJ1-6; abundance: -; v_gene: TRBV30; CDR3nt: TGTGCCTGGAGTGGCCAGGGTCGCGAATTTTCACCCCTCCACTTT; CDR3aa: CAWSGQGREFSPLHF
len: 16; d_gene: TRBD1; j_gene: TRBJ1-5; abundance: -; v_gene: TRBV19; CDR3nt: TGTGCCAGTAGTATGGAGACAGGGGTGGGCAATCAGCCCCAGCATTTT; CDR3aa: CASSMETGVGNQPQHF
len: 15; d_gene: -; j_gene: TRBJ1-2; abundance: -; v_gene: TRBV28; CDR3nt: TGTGCCAGCAGTGAACCGGGGAGGGAAAACTCTGGCTACACCTTC; CDR3aa: CASSEPGRENSGYTF
len: 14; d_gene: TRBD1; j_gene: TRBJ2-2; abundance: -; v_gene: TRBV7-3; CDR3nt: TGTGCCAGCAGCGAACAGGGGGCGTCCGGGGAGCTGTTTTTT; CDR3aa: CASSEQGASGELFF
len: 14; d_gene: -; j_gene: TRBJ2-7; abundance: -; v_gene: TRBV10-3; CDR3nt: TGTGCCATCAGTGGGCGGGGACCGACCTACGAGCAGTACTTC; CDR3aa: CAISGRGPTYEQYF
len: 15; d_gene: -; j_gene: TRBJ1-4; abundance: -; v_gene: TRBV27; CDR3nt: TGTGCCAGCAGTTCCCGACAGGCAACTAATGAAAAACTGTTTTTT; CDR3aa: CASSSRQATNEKLFF
len: 16; d_gene: TRBD2; j_gene: TRBJ2-3; abundance: once; v_gene: TRBV5-5; CDR3nt: TGTGCCAGCAGCCGGGAGGGGGGCGGGCTCACAGATACGCAGTATTTT; CDR3aa: CASSREGGGLTDTQYF
len: 15; d_gene: TRBD1; j_gene: TRBJ2-7; abundance: few; v_gene: TRBV30; CDR3nt: TGTGCCTGGAGTTACCGGGACAGGGGAGCCTACGAGCAGTACTTC; CDR3aa: CAWSYRDRGAYEQYF
len: 14; d_gene: TRBD1; j_gene: TRBJ2-7; abundance: few; v_gene: TRBV5-4; CDR3nt: TGTGCCAGCAGCTCGACGGGACAGGGTCGCGAGCAGTACTTC; CDR3aa: CASSSTGQGREQYF
len: 18; d_gene: TRBD2; j_gene: TRBJ2-2; abundance: -; v_gene: TRBV10-3; CDR3nt: TGTGCCATCAGTGAAGGGGTCGGGGGAGGGCCCTCCACCGGGGAGCTGTTCTTT; CDR3aa: CAISEGVGGGPSTGELFF
len: 13; d_gene: -; j_gene: TRBJ1-1; abundance: -; v_gene: TRBV7-9; CDR3nt: TGTGCCAGCAGCTTATACGGGAACACTGAAGCTTTCTTT; CDR3aa: CASSLYGNTEAFF
len: 15; d_gene: TRBD1; j_gene: TRBJ2-1; abundance: -; v_gene: TRBV5-1; CDR3nt: TGCGCCAGCAGCCTCGGACAGGGGAGTTACAATGAGCAGTTCTTC; CDR3aa: CASSLGQGSYNEQFF
len: 15; d_gene: -; j_gene: TRBJ1-2; abundance: -; v_gene: TRBV9; CDR3nt: TGTGTCAGCAGCATAGACGGTCGAGCTAACTATGGCTACACCTTC; CDR3aa: CVSSIDGRANYGYTF
len: 13; d_gene: -; j_gene: TRBJ1-1; abundance: few; v_gene: TRBV30; CDR3nt: TGTGCCTGGGCTATCGGACACAACACTGAAGCTTTCTTT; CDR3aa: CAWAIGHNTEAFF
len: 19; d_gene: -; j_gene: TRBJ2-5; abundance: -; v_gene: TRBV7-9; CDR3nt: TGTGCCAGCAGCTTCCCCAGTGTGGGGCAGGTCGTAGGAGATGAGACCCAGTACTTC; CDR3aa: CASSFPSVGQVVGDETQYF
len: 15; d_gene: -; j_gene: TRBJ1-5; abundance: once; v_gene: TRBV6-5; CDR3nt: TGTGCCAGCAGTTACGATCGACTGCCCCTTCAGCCCCAGCATTTT; CDR3aa: CASSYDRLPLQPQHF
len: 13; d_gene: -; j_gene: TRBJ2-7; abundance: -; v_gene: TRBV19; CDR3nt: TGTGCCAGTGGGACGGGAGTCGATGGCGAGCAGTACTTC; CDR3aa: CASGTGVDGEQYF
len: 15; d_gene: TRBD1; j_gene: TRBJ1-1; abundance: once; v_gene: TRBV9; CDR3nt: TGTGCCAGCAGCGCTCAGACAGGGCTGAACACTGAAGCTTTCTTT; CDR3aa: CASSAQTGLNTEAFF
len: 11; d_gene: -; j_gene: TRBJ2-5; abundance: -; v_gene: TRBV10-3; CDR3nt: TGTGCCATCAGTGAGCGGGAGACCCAGTACTTC; CDR3aa: CAISERETQYF